A single sample gave rise to the 22 T cell receptor beta chains below, sequenced in a study of cytomegalovirus exposure and HLA in healthy donors. TCRdb's table, derived via immunoSEQ multiplex PCR, lists solely in-frame clones and lacks some. The table lists about 130,000 clones, approximately 92% of them singletons. The sample was PBMCs. Receptor source: a woman aged 18-35 years in good health and CMV-seropositive.

V gene TRBV30 combines with J gene TRBJ2-4, with TRBD2 matching 8 bases. This CDR3 has 12 amino acids. Germline CDR1 is GTSNPN and CDR2 is SVGIG (reference sequence). V gave up 8 bases and J gave up 6 bases; unmatched junction bases: 6. The CDR3 bases are TGTGCCGCCACCGGGACTAGAAACATTCAGTACTTC. It is translated as CAATGTRNIQYF.

V is TRBV5-1 and J is TRBJ1-1, with D unclear. This CDR3 is built from 13 residues. Per the germline V gene, CDR1 is SGHRS and CDR2 is YFSETQ. The V end was cut by 0 bases, the J end by 7 bases, with 10 bases between. CDR3 in DNA: TGCGCCAGCAGCTTGGGCTACCAGCGTGAAGCTTTCTTT. The encoded protein is CASSLGYQREAFF.

The chain uses TRBV29-1 and TRBJ2-5; 8 bases are a match to TRBD1. Looked up from germline, CDR1 is SQVTM and CDR2 is ANQGSEA. The CDR3 consists of 16 residues. V was pared by 1 base and J by 1 base, with 8 bases of the junction left unmatched. In nucleotides, the CDR3 is TGCAGCGTTGAAGCCGCGACAGGGGTCTCCCAAGAGACCCAGTACTTC. Translation: CSVEAATGVSQETQYF.

V gene TRBV5-1 combines with J gene TRBJ2-3; 16 bases agree with TRBD2. V dropped 4 bases and J dropped 5; count of bases not matched to a gene: 7. The CDR3 covers 17 residues. Germline-derived CDR1 and CDR2 are SGHRS and YFSETQ. CDR3 sequence reads: CASSRGTSGGAIDTQYF. CDR3 sequence (DNA): TGCGCCAGCAGCCGCGGGACTAGCGGGGGGGCAATAGATACGCAGTATTTT.

This clone was observed a single time. The J gene is TRBJ1-1, the V gene TRBV6-5, with 10 bases identical to TRBD1. The V gene's germline CDR1 is MNHEY and CDR2 SVGAGI. CDR3 size: 15 residues. The trim removed 2 bases at V and 5 bases at J, leaving 5 bases unmatched. Here the CDR3 reads CASSYRGTGETEAFF. The CDR3 DNA is TGTGCCAGCAGTTACCGGGGGACAGGGGAGACTGAAGCTTTCTTT.

A single count supports this clone. The rearrangement joins TRBV5-6 to TRBJ2-2, with D tentatively TRBD1 (5 bases). This CDR3 is 15 amino acids long. Deletions cut 0 bases from V and 0 bases from J, with 6 bases between. Germline CDR1 and CDR2: SGHDT and YYEEEE. The CDR3 DNA sequence: TGTGCCAGCAGCTTGGTCAGGGCGAACACCGGGGAGCTGTTTTTT. Its protein is CASSLVRANTGELFF.

The rearrangement joins TRBV27 to TRBJ1-6, with 12 bases matching TRBD1. Trimming took 2 bases from V and 10 from J; bases not matched to a gene: 6. CDR1 and CDR2 from the germline V gene are MNHEY and SMNVEV (reference sequence). The CDR3 is 16 amino acids. In nucleotides, the CDR3 is TGTGCCAGCAGTTTAGGGGGACAGGGGGCGGTATCACCCCTCCACTTT. Translated: CASSLGGQGAVSPLHF.

The rearrangement joins TRBV7-9 to TRBJ1-2, with 10 bases identical to TRBD1. The CDR3 loop spans 16 amino acids. Germline lookup yields CDR1 SEHNR and CDR2 FQNEAQ (reference sequence). Unmatched junction bases numbered 10, after V lost 5 bases and J lost 4 bases. CDR3 DNA sequence: TGTGCCAGCAGCCTACCCCGGGACAGGGGATCCTATGGCTACACCTTC. It is translated as CASSLPRDRGSYGYTF.

V is TRBV4-3 and J is TRBJ2-3; D might be TRBD2 (5 bases). Germline V gene sequence: CDR1 LGHNA, CDR2 YSLEER. V lost 4 bases to trimming and J lost 5 bases, with 10 bases between them. This CDR3 has 13 residues. CDR3 nucleotide sequence: TGCGCCAGCAGCCTAGTCCGGGGAGATACGCAGTATTTT. Translation: CASSLVRGDTQYF.

The chain joins TRBV19 to TRBJ2-2; TRBD1 is a possible D gene (6 bases). The V gene's germline CDR1 is LNHDA and CDR2 SQIVND (reference sequence). Trimming left V 2 bases short and J 2 bases short, with 12 bases between. The length of the CDR3 is 16 residues. DNA for the CDR3: TGTGCCAGTAGTATATCAACAGGGACAAACACCGGGGAGCTGTTTTTT. Translating it yields CASSISTGTNTGELFF.

The rearrangement joins TRBV5-1 to TRBJ1-2; unclear D gene. The CDR3 runs to 13 residues. Germline-derived CDR1 and CDR2 are SGHRS and YFSETQ. Trimming removed 4 bases from V and 7 bases from J, with 14 bases in between. For the CDR3, the DNA is TGCGCCAGCAGCCAGGCCGGAGGCTCTGGCTACACCTTC. Its protein product is CASSQAGGSGYTF.

The chain is built from TRBV20-1 and TRBJ1-2; TRBD1 aligns across 8 bases. Germline assignment: CDR1 DFQATT and CDR2 SNEGSKA (reference sequence). V dropped 7 bases and J dropped 7; count of bases not matched to a gene: 5. The CDR3 is 11 residues long. CDR3 nucleotides: TGCAGTGAGCAGGGGGCGGTTGGCTACACCTTC. It translates to CSEQGAVGYTF.

V is TRBV28 and J is TRBJ2-7; D might be TRBD1 (6 bases). V dropped 6 bases and J dropped 4 bases, with 7 bases sitting between them. The CDR3 consists of 11 residues. In germline, CDR1 is MDHEN, CDR2 SYDVKM. As DNA, the CDR3 is TGTGCCAGCAGCAGGGGTTACGAGCAGTACTTC. It codes for CASSRGYEQYF.

The CDR3 coding sequence is TGCGCCAGCAGCCAAGAGTTGACAGGGCGAGGTGGGCTGTTTTTT. It specifies CASSQELTGRGGLFF. This chain uses TRBV4-3 with TRBJ2-2; 7 nucleotides match TRBD1. V was pared by 0 bases and J by 13 bases, with 11 bases of the junction left unmatched. The CDR3 runs 15 residues. Germline values: CDR1 LGHNA, CDR2 YSLEER.

In DNA form, the CDR3 reads TGTGCCAGCAGTTTATTAAGGGGGCCAAGCTCCTACGAGCAGTACTTC. It translates to CASSLLRGPSSYEQYF. This chain connects TRBV28 to TRBJ2-7, with 7 bases that match TRBD1. The germline V gene encodes CDR1 MDHEN and CDR2 SYDVKM. The V segment lost 1 base and the J segment 0 bases; nucleotides outside the gene matches: 6. The CDR3 runs 16 residues.

The CDR3 here is CASSLPKSSGNTIYF. The CDR3 DNA sequence: TGTGCCAGCAGTCTCCCGAAGAGCTCTGGAAACACCATATATTTT. The chain is built from TRBV28 and TRBJ1-3; D gene uncertain. The germline V and J ends were trimmed by 5 bases and 0 bases, with 11 bases remaining between them. Germline V gene sequence: CDR1 MDHEN, CDR2 SYDVKM. The CDR3 runs 15 residues.

CDR3 nucleotide sequence: TGTGCCAGCAGTTCCCAGGGAGGCACTGAAGCTTTCTTT. Translated: CASSSQGGTEAFF. This chain joins TRBV6-5 and TRBJ1-1; weak D call: TRBD1 (5 bases). The V end was cut by 4 bases, the J end by 4 bases, with 10 bases between. This CDR3 comprises 13 residues. The V gene's germline CDR1 is MNHEY and CDR2 SVGAGI.

The chain uses TRBV2 and TRBJ2-2, with TRBD2 matching 12 bases. This CDR3 is built from 15 residues. Germline V gene lookup returns CDR1 SNHLY and CDR2 FYNNEI. V dropped 6 bases and J dropped 1; count of bases not matched to a gene: 0. The CDR3 is CASRTSGGNTGELFF. The CDR3 DNA follows: TGTGCCAGCAGGACTAGCGGGGGGAACACCGGGGAGCTGTTTTTT.

The V gene is TRBV7-2, the J gene TRBJ2-1; TRBD2 aligns across 7 bases. With 8 bases clipped from V and 4 bases from J, the junction kept 11 bases outside the gene matches. The CDR3 extends over 15 amino acids. The germline CDR1 and CDR2 sequences are SGHTA and FQGNSA. The CDR3 spells CASSQKRGSYNEQFF. CDR3 nucleotide sequence: TGTGCCAGCTCCCAAAAGCGGGGATCTTACAATGAGCAGTTCTTC. The full variable domain, rest sourced from reference TRBV7-2 and TRBJ2-1, is GAGVSQSPSNKVTEKGKDVELRCDPISGHTALYWYRQSLGQGLEFLIYFQGNSAPDKSGLPSDRFSAERTGGSVSTLTIQRTQQEDSAVYLCASSQKRGSYNEQFFGPGTRLTVL.

The rearrangement links TRBV6-4 to TRBJ2-1, with a weak D call TRBD1 (6 bases). V lost 4 bases to trimming and J lost 8 bases, with 15 bases between them. Looked up from germline, CDR1 is MRHNA and CDR2 is SNTAGT. The CDR3 spans 14 residues. The CDR3: CASSAEIRGHEQFF. For the CDR3, the DNA is TGTGCCAGCAGTGCCGAAATCAGGGGCCATGAGCAGTTCTTC.

The chain has TRBV30 and TRBJ1-2; maybe TRBD1 (5 bases). The germline V gene encodes CDR1 GTSNPN and CDR2 SVGIG (reference sequence). There are 14 residues in the CDR3. Trimming removed 3 bases from V and 4 bases from J, with 15 bases in between. CDR3 sequence: CAWRGGGDSYGYTF. For the CDR3, the DNA is TGTGCCTGGAGGGGGGGAGGAGATAGCTATGGCTACACCTTC.

This chain links TRBV29-1 with TRBJ1-2; D might be TRBD1 (6 bases). The CDR3 length is 13 residues. Germline V gene lookup returns CDR1 SQVTM and CDR2 ANQGSEA. V lost 4 bases and J lost 5, with 14 bases in between. The CDR3 DNA reads TGCAGCGTTGGGATCGACAGGTATTATGGCTACACCTTC. Protein sequence: CSVGIDRYYGYTF.